This TCR beta chain was identified in a study of T cells in Graves' hyperthyroidism and ophthalmopathy. This clonotype came up many times. Uncontrolled infection, other autoimmune disease, pregnancy or lactation disqualified patients from enrolment. Clinical symptoms, serum thyroxine, TRAb, thyroid ultrasound and orbital computed tomography established diagnosis. The TCR beta CDR3 regions underwent amplification using RNA transcripts as the source. In the first-round RT-PCR of the TCR CDR3, the HTBI primer set was used. TCRdb processed the multiplex PCR reads anew with MiXCR; each CDR3 protein has one entry. The data contain hundreds of thousands of distinct CDR3 sequences, 12% to 15% of them seen just once; the ten biggest clones take up roughly 10%. Sequenced: blood. The origin of this receptor is a woman in her late teens or twenties with Graves' hyperthyroidism.

CDR3 in amino acids: CAWSRERYTIYF. CDR3 coding DNA: TGTGCCTGGAGTCGGGAGAGGTACACCATATATTTT. This chain joins TRBV30 and TRBJ1-3; D remains unclear. Germline CDR1 reads GTSNPN; CDR2 reads SVGIG (reference sequence). V lost 2 bases and J lost 8, with 10 bases in between. CDR3 length: 12 residues.